A selection of T cell receptor beta chains follows, all from one sample in a study of blood T cells in healthy people across ages. TCRdb recomputed calls from the 5' RACE reads with MiXCR, one row per CDR3 protein. The data contain roughly 1,100,000 distinct CDR3 sequences, about 23% of them seen just once; the ten biggest clones take up around 0.7%. These data also featured in a second study, about T cells of mothers and their children.

Sequencing used blood. These receptors were obtained from a girl aged 2 to 9 in good health. Each CDR3 is given with its conserved first and last residue. A D gene is named only where the DNA matches it firmly. Not every row has a clone size; where given, it reads once, few, many or a size class.

J gene,clone size,V gene,D gene,CDR3 protein,CDR3 DNA
TRBJ2-3,few,TRBV7-9,.,CASTVPDGYHYLLTDTQYF,TGTGCCAGCACCGTCCCGGACGGCTATCACTATCTCTTAACAGATACGCAGTATTTT
TRBJ1-5,few,TRBV27,.,CASRRWALGNQPQHF,TGTGCCAGCAGACGGTGGGCCTTGGGCAATCAGCCCCAGCATTTT
TRBJ1-4,few,TRBV9,.,CASSVGGIGLNEKLFF,TGTGCCAGCAGCGTAGGAGGCATTGGGTTAAATGAAAAACTGTTTTTT
TRBJ2-1,.,TRBV29-1,.,CSAHSYNEQFF,TGCAGCGCCCACTCCTACAATGAGCAGTTCTTC
TRBJ2-7,.,TRBV4-1,.,CASSQAAPLSEQYF,TGCGCCAGCAGCCAAGCTGCCCCACTCTCCGAGCAGTACTTC
TRBJ2-7,few,TRBV5-1,.,CASSLGPGLHSYEQYF,TGCGCCAGCAGCTTGGGACCGGGACTTCACTCCTACGAGCAGTACTTC
TRBJ1-1,.,TRBV2,.,CASSDDSTEAFF,TGTGCCAGCAGTGATGACAGTACAGAAGCTTTCTTT
TRBJ2-1,once,TRBV7-2,TRBD2,CASSGLAGGGFQFF,TGTGCCAGCAGCGGACTAGCGGGAGGAGGGTTTCAGTTCTTC
TRBJ2-7,.,TRBV4-1,.,CASSHLTSYEQYF,TGCGCCAGCAGCCACCTGACATCCTACGAGCAGTACTTC
TRBJ2-5,few,TRBV7-2,.,CASSPPWALRF,TGTGCCAGCAGCCCCCCCTGGGCCCTGAGATTC
TRBJ2-5,.,TRBV6-6,TRBD1,CASRLNPGQGDQYF,TGTGCCAGCAGACTCAATCCGGGACAGGGGGACCAGTACTTC
TRBJ2-3,.,TRBV7-2,TRBD2,CASSSVASGYSTDTQYF,TGTGCCAGCAGCTCAGTAGCTAGCGGTTATAGCACAGATACGCAGTATTTT
TRBJ2-1,.,TRBV10-2,.,CASSVEGGYSYNEQFF,TGCGCCAGCAGTGTCGAGGGGGGTTACTCCTACAATGAGCAGTTCTTC
TRBJ2-2,few,TRBV4-1,.,CASSQVTLDPGLNTGELFF,TGCGCCAGCAGCCAAGTAACATTAGATCCGGGACTTAACACCGGGGAGCTGTTTTTT
TRBJ2-7,few,TRBV10-3,TRBD1,CAISESRDRDEQYF,TGTGCCATCAGTGAGTCCAGGGACAGGGACGAGCAGTACTTC
TRBJ2-1,few,TRBV20-1,TRBD2,CSARLAGGIEQFF,TGCAGTGCTAGACTAGCGGGAGGCATTGAGCAGTTCTTC
TRBJ2-7,.,TRBV7-8,TRBD1,CASSLARRDRATYEQYF,TGTGCCAGCAGCTTAGCGCGCCGTGACAGGGCAACCTACGAGCAGTACTTC